This T cell receptor (beta chain) originates from a study of CD8 T cells in ankylosing spondylitis (dated by TCRdb to 2016 to 2017). Describing the broader study: To find TCR variants linked to disease, the study profiled T cell receptor beta repertoires in ankylosing spondylitis patients and healthy donors. Peripheral blood was sampled, and synovial fluid was additionally collected from ankylosing spondylitis patients. In total, the full study cohort was made up of about 110 healthy donors and roughly 27 ankylosing spondylitis patients. The paper as a whole reports these results and caveats: Significant enrichment of the disease-linked clones was reported in matched synovial fluid samples from ankylosing spondylitis patients. Some TCR beta motif variants had previously been reported in synovial fluid and blood of reactive arthritis patients, which suggested common disease-initiation mechanisms. The disease-linked clones showed a CD8+ phenotype and occurred at relatively low frequencies in peripheral blood. A TCR beta motif made up of under ten highly homologous amino acid variants appeared to be characteristic of blood from ankylosing spondylitis patients.

Via the germline V gene, CDR1 is MNHEY and CDR2 SVGAGI. V loses 2 bases of germline sequence and J loses 0 bases, and the interval between the two ends is 11 bases. Taken from cysteine to phenylalanine, the CDR3 has 16 residues. The CDR3 DNA has 48 bases and is translated from base 1. Sequencing used an Illumina HiSeq 2500. Quantitative 5'-RACE with molecular barcodes was the method used to prepare the TCR beta libraries. The paper's processing steps were these. A new computational method, built on a probabilistic model of VDJ rearrangement, was used to identify disease-linked TCR variants. TCRdb applied fastp at Q25 and MiXCR to the public reads, then kept only in-frame beta chains. Here each entry gathers all rows of one CDR3 protein and keeps the most common genes and DNA. The V and J calls follow TCRdb's processing rather than the paper's. Here the sample has 150,000 to 200,000 distinct CDR3 sequences; about an eighth occur a single time. The ten most abundant clones make up roughly 9.6% of the sample.

A word on this clonotype: The clone's antigen remains unknown. One base away there is no much larger clone; base qualities are not given.

Sequencing used blood, either unsorted or a sorted T cell fraction (not recorded which). Here the chain combines TRBV6-5 and TRBJ1-3; the D gene is perhaps TRBD1, on 5 matching bases. The TCR was taken from a female donor with ankylosing spondylitis or in good health (not recorded which). The nucleotide sequence reads TGTGCCAGCAGTTACGACAGCGCTGGCTCTGGAAACACCATATATTTT. This encodes CASSYDSAGSGNTIYF.